This T cell receptor beta chain stems from a study of T cells in Graves' hyperthyroidism and ophthalmopathy. No ophthalmopathy progression within 18 months constituted stable Graves' hyperthyroidism. Any patient presenting with uncontrolled infection, other autoimmune disease, pregnancy or lactation was left out. PBMCs were sourced from roughly 9.3 ml fresh peripheral blood. The study, taken as a whole, reports: Blood samples included most of the expanded thyroid clonotypes exceeding 0.001.

Germline V CDR1 and CDR2: MGHRA, YSYEKL. Trimming took off 0 bases at V and 4 bases at J, with 10 bases between the two ends. There are 14 residues in the CDR3. This clonotype was seen many times. The antigen is not known. TCR beta CDR3 sequences were amplified from RNA transcripts. HTBI primers were the set used in a first-round RT-PCR of the TCR CDR3. TCRdb re-called the multiplex PCR reads through MiXCR, storing one row per CDR3 protein. Of roughly 380,000 distinct CDR3 sequences detected, about 13% appear once; the ten largest clones hold less than 6.5%. J is TRBJ2-7 and V is TRBV4-1; D is perhaps TRBD1 (6 bases). This clonotype was sampled from a woman under 30 with Graves' hyperthyroidism. The material sequenced was blood. The CDR3 nucleotides read TGCGCCAGCAGCCAAGAAGCCAGGGGTTACGAGCAGTACTTC. This sequence encodes CASSQEARGYEQYF.